This TCR beta chain was identified in a study of identical twins (dated by TCRdb to about 2016). Background on the whole study: To test whether fetal clonotypes persist, this study deep-sequenced TCR alpha and beta repertoires from monozygotic twins, from unrelated adults of various ages, and from cord blood. To rule out contamination, the twin experiments were replicated at different times with different library preparation protocols.

Results and caveats for the whole study, not just this receptor: Out-of-frame TCR alpha sharing in monozygotic twins was systematically underestimated by recombination models, whereas sharing between unrelated individuals was in agreement with the recombination models. Zero-insertion analyses could be partly confounded by invariant T cells such as MAIT and iNKT, although diverse VJ usage argued against such confounding for most clonotypes. A weaker excess of twin sharing was found in beta out-of-frame sequences because the signal-to-noise ratio was lowered by fewer shared sequences. Fewer insertions were carried by abundant cord blood beta clonotypes; a weaker similar trend was observed in young adult naive repertoires, while no such trend was observed in memory repertoires. Compared with coincidental sharing between unrelated individuals, out-of-frame TCR alpha sequences shared between twins had an excess of sequences with low generation probability. Because the same donors could not be followed over many years, the conclusions relied on cross-sectional statistical analysis.

The receptor library was made with 5' RACE. Sequencer: Illumina HiSeq 2000. Template switching added a universal primer binding site, and the final cDNA carried a unique molecular identifier that allowed TCR cDNA molecules to be counted accurately. Specific primers in the conserved constant-segment region were used to synthesize first-strand cDNA for the TCR alpha and beta chains. To control for contamination, every cDNA library was double barcoded, receiving both a SMART-Mk sample barcode and Illumina barcodes. TruSeq adapter sequences along with Illumina sample barcodes were introduced in two successive PCR steps. The TCR alpha and beta cDNA libraries were sequenced on the Illumina HiSeq platform using custom primers. The study's own analysis went as follows. Unique molecular identifiers were extracted from raw reads with MiGEC, and CDR3 positions were determined with MiXCR. Recombination models were inferred per individual with the repgenHMM and IGoR tools using an EM algorithm. Shared clonotype analysis was performed with the tcR package in R, normalizing sharing by the product of cloneset sizes. To study raw recombination free of thymic and clonal selection effects, out-of-frame nonproductive sequences were analyzed. TCRdb trimmed public reads at Q25 via fastp, called clones via MiXCR and kept in-frame beta chains. Duplicate CDR3 protein sequences are folded into a single record with the most common DNA and genes. TCRdb's processing, not the study's, gives the V and J calls here. For this sample the table gives about 450,000 distinct CDR3 sequences, of which about a fifth were detected only once. Together, the top ten hold approximately 12% of the sample.

Only healthy Caucasian donors were included. The researchers also sequenced three unrelated adults who were not twins: a male aged 18 to 29, a male aged 50 to 59, and a female aged 50 to 59. Miltenyi CD45RO+ enrichment and human naive T-cell isolation kits were used to isolate memory (CD45RO+) and naive T cells from PBMC. Per the germline V gene, MDHEN is the CDR1 and SYDVKM is the CDR2. Counted from cysteine to phenylalanine, this CDR3 has 15 amino acids. Just the 45-base CDR3 DNA is kept, in frame starting at base 1. V trim: 5 bases; J trim: 5 bases; unmatched bases: 9. In its sample, this clonotype was seen many times. This receptor's antigen is unknown. Base qualities are missing; no much larger clone stands one base away.

The rearrangement combines TRBV28 with TRBJ2-7, with 10 bases in between that match TRBD1. The source material was naive T cells sorted from blood. The cell subset or site label for this specimen denotes: cells isolated with a human naive T-cell isolation kit. The receptor's source is a man between 45 and 60 years old in good health. The CDR3 protein sequence reads: CASSLPGQGSDEQYF. The nucleotides are TGTGCCAGCAGTCTCCCGGGACAGGGGAGCGACGAGCAGTACTTC.